This TCR beta chain was sequenced for a study of spatial heterogeneity in lung cancer. Notes on the study in general: Tumor TCRs that were ubiquitous and expanded showed up in blood more at resection than follow-up.

This CDR3 spans 12 amino acids. V lost 1 base, J lost 5 bases, and 1 base stayed unmatched. Per germline, CDR1 DFQATT and CDR2 SNEGSKA (reference sequence). This clonotype was seen a few times. Its antigen is not known. Each TCR cDNA molecule bore a unique molecular identifier. TCRdb reprocessed the 5' RACE reads with MiXCR, giving one entry per CDR3 protein. The table records some 15,000 distinct CDR3 sequences, 10% of them present only once. Time point described: sample taken at primary tumor resection. TCRs were sequenced from unsorted whole RNA of tumor, nontumor lung or PBMC. About 73 TRACERx patients with early, untreated non-small cell lung cancer donated samples.

This clonotype originated in a male donor with early-stage non-small cell lung cancer. The chain links TRBV20-1 to TRBJ2-5; TRBD2 agrees at 7 bases. The sample here was PBMCs, taken at surgery. CDR3 sequence reads: CSARVGRETQYF. CDR3 coding DNA: TGCAGTGCTAGAGTCGGGAGGGAGACCCAGTACTTC.